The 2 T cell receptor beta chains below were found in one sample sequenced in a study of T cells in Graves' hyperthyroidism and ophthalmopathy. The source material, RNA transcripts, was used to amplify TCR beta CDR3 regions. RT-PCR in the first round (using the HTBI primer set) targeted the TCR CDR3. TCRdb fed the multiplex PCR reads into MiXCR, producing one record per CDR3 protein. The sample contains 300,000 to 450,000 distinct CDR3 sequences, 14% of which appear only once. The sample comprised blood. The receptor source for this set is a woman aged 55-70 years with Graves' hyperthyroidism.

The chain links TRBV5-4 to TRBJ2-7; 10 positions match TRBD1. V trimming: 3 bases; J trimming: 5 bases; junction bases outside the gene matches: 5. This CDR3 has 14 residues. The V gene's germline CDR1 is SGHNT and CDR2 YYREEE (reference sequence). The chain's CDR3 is CASSSSTGGNEQYF. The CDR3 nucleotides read TGTGCCAGCAGCTCCTCGACAGGGGGCAACGAGCAGTACTTC. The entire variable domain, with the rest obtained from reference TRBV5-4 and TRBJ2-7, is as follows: ETGVTQSPTHLIKTRGQQVTLRCSSQSGHNTVSWYQQALGQGPQFIFQYYREEENGRGNFPPRFSGLQFPNYSSELNVNALELDDSALYLCASSSSTGGNEQYFGPGTRLTVT.

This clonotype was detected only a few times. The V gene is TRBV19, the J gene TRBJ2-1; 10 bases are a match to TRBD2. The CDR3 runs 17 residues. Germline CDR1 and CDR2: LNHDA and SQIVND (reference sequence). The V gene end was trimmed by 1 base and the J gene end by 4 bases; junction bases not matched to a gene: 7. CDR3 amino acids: CASSIGSAGGIYNEQFF. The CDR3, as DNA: TGTGCCAGTAGTATAGGGTCAGCGGGAGGGATATACAATGAGCAGTTCTTC.